Presented here are 12 T cell receptor beta chains from one specimen sequenced in a study of post-analysis software for immune sequencing data. Unique molecular identifiers were built into the TCR beta cDNA libraries. Each CDR3 protein is one row after TCRdb ran MiXCR on the PCR reads. The sample has some 160,000 distinct CDR3 sequences; approximately 35% are singletons. This sample comprised blood, obtained after autologous hematopoietic stem cell transplantation. These receptors all stem from a girl aged 10-17 years with multiple sclerosis.

The chain combines TRBV2 with TRBJ1-1, with TRBD1 identical over 8 bases. V trimming: 5 bases; J trimming: 1 base; junction bases outside the gene matches: 6. This CDR3 has 15 residues. Per germline, CDR1 SNHLY and CDR2 FYNNEI. CDR3 bases: TGTGCCAGCAGTCCCGGACAGGGAGAGAACACTGAAGCTTTCTTT. It specifies CASSPGQGENTEAFF.

The table lists this clonotype with a few counts. The V gene is TRBV5-6, the J gene TRBJ2-1; TRBD2 matches at 8 bases. Germline V gene data show CDR1 as SGHDT and CDR2 as YYEEEE. V was pared by 2 bases and J by 4 bases, with 11 bases of the junction left unmatched. CDR3 length equals 17 residues. This chain's CDR3 is CASSFPPGGASYNEQFF. The CDR3 DNA follows: TGTGCCAGCAGCTTCCCCCCCGGGGGGGCTTCGTACAATGAGCAGTTCTTC.

V gene TRBV10-3 combines with J gene TRBJ1-6, with a possible D match to TRBD1 (5 bases). This CDR3 is built from 20 residues. The V end lost 3 bases, the J end lost 7 bases, and 28 bases lay between the germline ends. Germline lookup yields CDR1 ENHRY and CDR2 SYGVKD. The CDR3 DNA reads as TGTGCCATCAGTGACCGGGGCGGCGGCGCCGACTCCTTCAACAATTCACCCCTCCACTTT. It is translated as CAISDRGGGADSFNNSPLHF.

This clonotype was counted between two and nine times. CDR3 DNA sequence: TGTGCCAGCAGCCAAAGTCCGAACACTGAAGCTTTCTTT. This encodes CASSQSPNTEAFF. This chain joins TRBV14 and TRBJ1-1; no clear D gene. This CDR3 has 13 amino acids. Germline CDR1 SGHDN, CDR2 FVKESK. The V and J ends lost 2 bases and 1 base respectively, with 5 bases between them. The whole variable domain, filled in from reference TRBV14 and TRBJ1-1, reads EAGVTQFPSHSVIEKGQTVTLRCDPISGHDNLYWYRRVMGKEIKFLLHFVKESKQDESGMPNNRFLAERTGGTYSTLKVQPAELEDSGVYFCASSQSPNTEAFFGQGTRLTVV.

This clonotype was counted only a few times. V gene TRBV5-1 combines with J gene TRBJ2-3, with D tentatively TRBD1 or TRBD2 (5 bases each). V gave up 3 bases and J gave up 1 base, with 18 bases separating them. The V gene's germline CDR1 is SGHRS and CDR2 YFSETQ. CDR3 length: 17 residues. Here the CDR3 reads CASSSQGWGRGTDTQYF. For the CDR3, the DNA is TGCGCCAGCAGCTCCCAAGGGTGGGGGAGAGGCACAGATACGCAGTATTTT.

The chain has TRBV10-3 and TRBJ2-7, with 7 bases lining up with TRBD1. With V trimmed by 10 bases and J by 6 bases, 12 bases remained unmatched. Germline CDR1 and CDR2: ENHRY and SYGVKD. CDR3 length: 13 amino acids. As DNA, the CDR3 is TGTGCCACCGCCCCGACAGGGCCCCTCGAGCAGTACTTC. Translated: CATAPTGPLEQYF.

To note about this clonotype: This is likely a read error, given that the CDR3 carries no conserved phenylalanine or tryptophan at its end. The gene calls are TRBV28 and TRBJ2-7; 7 bases fit TRBD1. V shed 5 bases and J 2 bases; nucleotides not matched to a gene: 12. Germline V gene sequence: CDR1 MDHEN, CDR2 SYDVKM. This CDR3 contains 16 residues. The CDR3 protein is CASSAPGTVGTYEQYI. In DNA, the CDR3 is TGTGCCAGCAGTGCGCCCGGGACAGTGGGTACCTACGAGCAGTACATC.

This clonotype has only a few counts. The chain is built from TRBV6-6 and TRBJ2-1; TRBD1 matches 8 bases. The CDR3 sequence is 16 residues long. Germline loops: CDR1 MNHNY, CDR2 SVGAGI (reference sequence). Unmatched junction bases numbered 8, after V lost 2 bases and J lost 5 bases. CDR3 residues: CASSYPGATGDNEQFF. DNA of the CDR3: TGTGCCAGCAGTTACCCCGGTGCGACAGGGGACAATGAGCAGTTCTTC.

The chain has TRBV5-1 and TRBJ2-1; D not resolved. Germline V lookup: CDR1 SGHRS, CDR2 YFSETQ. V was shortened by 7 bases and J by 0 bases, with 17 bases between the two germline ends. The CDR3 runs 16 residues. The CDR3 nucleotides read TGCGCCAGCGGCTCCGCGGCGCTGAGCTCCTACAATGAGCAGTTCTTC. Residues: CASGSAALSSYNEQFF.

The CDR3 DNA follows: TGTGCCAGCAGTTATTCAGGAGCGGGGGCCATCCAAGAGACCCAGTACTTC. Amino acids: CASSYSGAGAIQETQYF. The rearrangement uses TRBV6-5 and TRBJ2-5; TRBD2 matches at 8 bases. The CDR3 is made up of 17 amino acids. The trim removed 3 bases at V and 1 base at J, leaving 10 bases unmatched. Germline lookup yields CDR1 MNHEY and CDR2 SVGAGI.

This clonotype was counted only a few times. The V call is TRBV12-3 or TRBV12-4, the J call TRBJ2-7; tentatively, D is TRBD1 (5 bases). V shed 5 bases and J shed 4 bases, with 15 bases lying between them. This CDR3 is built from 14 residues. In DNA, the CDR3 is TGTGCCAGCAGTGGAAGGGGTCTGTTGTACGAGCAGTACTTC. Its protein product is CASSGRGLLYEQYF.

This clonotype was counted many times. V and J are TRBV7-2 and TRBJ2-5; possible D gene TRBD1, 5 bases. V was pared by 1 base and J by 5 bases, with 11 bases between. Germline V gene lookup returns CDR1 SGHTA and CDR2 FQGNSA. The CDR3 has 14 amino acids. This chain's CDR3 is CASSLGSAGETQYF. The CDR3 DNA sequence: TGTGCCAGCAGCTTAGGGTCAGCAGGGGAGACCCAGTACTTC.